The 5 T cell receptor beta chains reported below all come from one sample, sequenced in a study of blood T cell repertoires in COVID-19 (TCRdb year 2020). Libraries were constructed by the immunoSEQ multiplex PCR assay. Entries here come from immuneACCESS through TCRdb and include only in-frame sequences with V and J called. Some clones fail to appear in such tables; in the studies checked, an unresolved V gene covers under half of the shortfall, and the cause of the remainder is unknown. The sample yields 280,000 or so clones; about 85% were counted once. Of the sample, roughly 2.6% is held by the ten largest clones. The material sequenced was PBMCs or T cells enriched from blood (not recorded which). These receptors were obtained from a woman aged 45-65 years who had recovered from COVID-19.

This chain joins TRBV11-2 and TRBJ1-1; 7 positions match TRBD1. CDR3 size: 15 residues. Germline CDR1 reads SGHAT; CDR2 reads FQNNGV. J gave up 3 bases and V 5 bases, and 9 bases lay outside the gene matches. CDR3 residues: CASSAAQGLDTEAFF. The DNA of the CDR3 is TGTGCCAGCAGCGCAGCACAGGGGTTGGACACTGAAGCTTTCTTT.

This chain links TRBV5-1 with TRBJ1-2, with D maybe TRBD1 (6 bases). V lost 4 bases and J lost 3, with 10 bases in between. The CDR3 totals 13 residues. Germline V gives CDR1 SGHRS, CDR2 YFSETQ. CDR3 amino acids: CASSLTGDYGYTF. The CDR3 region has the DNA TGCGCCAGCAGCCTGACAGGAGACTATGGCTACACCTTC.

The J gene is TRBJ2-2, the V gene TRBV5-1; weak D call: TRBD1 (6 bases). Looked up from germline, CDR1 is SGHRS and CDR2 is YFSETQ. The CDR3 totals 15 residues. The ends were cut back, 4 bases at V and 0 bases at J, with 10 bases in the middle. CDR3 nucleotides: TGCGCCAGCAGCCCGACAGGATCGAACACCGGGGAGCTGTTTTTT. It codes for CASSPTGSNTGELFF. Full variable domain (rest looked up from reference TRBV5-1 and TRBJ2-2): KAGVTQTPRYLIKTRGQQVTLSCSPISGHRSVSWYQQTPGQGLQFLFEYFSETQRNKGNFPGRFSGRQFSNSRSEMNVSTLELGDSALYLCASSPTGSNTGELFFGEGSRLTVL.

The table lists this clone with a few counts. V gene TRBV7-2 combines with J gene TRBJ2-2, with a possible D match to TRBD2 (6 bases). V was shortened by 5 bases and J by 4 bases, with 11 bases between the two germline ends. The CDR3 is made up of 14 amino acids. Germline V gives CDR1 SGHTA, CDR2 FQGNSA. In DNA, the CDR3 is TGTGCCAGCAGCCTGGGACTTACCACCGGGGAGCTGTTTTTT. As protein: CASSLGLTTGELFF.

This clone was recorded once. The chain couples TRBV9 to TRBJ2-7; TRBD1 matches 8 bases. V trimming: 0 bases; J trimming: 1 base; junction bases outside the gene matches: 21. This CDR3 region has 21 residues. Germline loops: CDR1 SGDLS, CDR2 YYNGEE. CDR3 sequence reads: CASSVAEGQGALESGSYEQYF. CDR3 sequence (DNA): TGTGCCAGCAGCGTAGCGGAAGGACAGGGTGCCCTAGAGAGTGGATCCTACGAGCAGTACTTC.